Sequencing of this TCR beta chain was carried out in a study of blood T cells in healthy people across ages. General observations from the study: It was not known whether donors were CMV positive (a possible confounder of expanded clonotype changes).

Combining a sample-barcoded 5' primer with a J-beta primer mix, a second PCR ran for about 6 to 12 cycles. TCRdb redid the calling of the 5' RACE reads with MiXCR, one entry per CDR3 protein. Among hundreds of thousands of distinct CDR3 sequences, around 25% were seen once, and the ten largest hold 9% to 9.5%. This clonotype was seen a handful of times. Its antigen is currently unknown. These data were also reused for a study on T cells of mothers and their children.

This TCR derives from a boy aged 5 to 17 in good health. The sample taken for sequencing was blood.

CDR3 in DNA: TGTGCCAGCAGTTCAGGGGCGGGGGAAAAACTGTTTTTT. Protein sequence: CASSSGAGEKLFF. The rearrangement links TRBV25-1 to TRBJ1-4; tentative D call: TRBD1 (6 bases). The CDR3 sequence is 13 residues long. Trimming removed 5 bases from V and 8 bases from J, with 12 bases in between. Germline CDR1 MGHDK, CDR2 SYGVNS. Full variable domain (rest looked up from reference TRBV25-1 and TRBJ1-4): EADIYQTPRYLVIGTGKKITLECSQTMGHDKMYWYQQDPGMELHLIHYSYGVNSTEKGDLSSESTVSRIRTEHFPLTLESARPSHTSQYLCASSSGAGEKLFFGSGTQLSVL.